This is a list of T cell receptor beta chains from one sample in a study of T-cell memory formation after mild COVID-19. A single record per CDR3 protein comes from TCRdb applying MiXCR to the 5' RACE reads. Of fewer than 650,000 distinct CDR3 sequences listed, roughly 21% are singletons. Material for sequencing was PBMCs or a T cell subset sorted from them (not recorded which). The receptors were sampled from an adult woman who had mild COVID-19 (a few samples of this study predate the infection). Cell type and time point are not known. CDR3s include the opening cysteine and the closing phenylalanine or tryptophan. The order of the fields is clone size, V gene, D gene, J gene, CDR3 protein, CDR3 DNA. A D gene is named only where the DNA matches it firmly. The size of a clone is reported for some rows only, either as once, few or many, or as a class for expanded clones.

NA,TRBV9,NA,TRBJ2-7,CASSLGSPASYEQYF,TGTGCCAGCAGCTTGGGGTCCCCCGCCTCCTACGAGCAGTACTTC
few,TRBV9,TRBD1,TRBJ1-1,CASSVLTGGITEAFF,TGTGCCAGCAGCGTGCTGACAGGGGGAATCACTGAAGCTTTCTTT
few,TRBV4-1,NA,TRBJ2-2,CASSQDSLITGELFF,TGCGCCAGCAGCCAGGACAGCCTTATCACCGGGGAGCTGTTTTTT
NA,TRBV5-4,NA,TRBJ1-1,CASSLHGRNTEAFF,TGTGCCAGCAGCCTCCACGGCCGGAACACTGAAGCTTTCTTT
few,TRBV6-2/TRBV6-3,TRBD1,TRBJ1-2,CASSLIRDSYGYTF,TGTGCCAGCAGTCTGATCCGGGACAGCTATGGCTACACCTTC
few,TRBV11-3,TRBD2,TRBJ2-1,CASSLIHGGNNEQFF,TGTGCCAGCAGCTTAATCCACGGGGGGAACAATGAGCAGTTCTTC
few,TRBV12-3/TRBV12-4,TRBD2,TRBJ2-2,CASSWEGVTGELFF,TGTGCCAGCAGTTGGGAGGGAGTCACCGGGGAGCTGTTTTTT
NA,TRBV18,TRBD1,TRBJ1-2,CASSTDRGAGYTF,TGTGCCAGCTCAACGGACAGGGGCGCTGGCTACACCTTC
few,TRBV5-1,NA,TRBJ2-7,CASSLGRLTDSSYEQYF,TGCGCCAGCAGCTTGGGCAGGTTGACTGACAGCTCCTACGAGCAGTACTTC
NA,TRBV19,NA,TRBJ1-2,CASSIVGAGEHGYTF,TGTGCCAGTAGTATAGTTGGGGCAGGGGAACATGGCTACACCTTC
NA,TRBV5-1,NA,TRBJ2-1,CASSLVGTGPLVDEQFF,TGCGCCAGCAGCTTGGTCGGAACAGGCCCCCTAGTCGATGAGCAGTTCTTC
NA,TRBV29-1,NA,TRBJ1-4,CSVQGHEEKLFF,TGCAGCGTGCAGGGCCATGAGGAAAAACTGTTTTTT
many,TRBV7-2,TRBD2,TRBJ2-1,CASSSRATSGRALYNEQFF,TGTGCCAGCAGCTCCCGGGCGACTAGCGGGAGGGCCTTGTACAATGAGCAGTTCTTC
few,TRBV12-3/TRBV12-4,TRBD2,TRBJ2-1,CASKFPSGNEQFF,TGTGCCAGCAAGTTTCCTAGCGGCAATGAGCAGTTCTTC
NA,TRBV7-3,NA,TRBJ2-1,CASSLSLLPEGEQFF,TGTGCCAGCAGCTTAAGCCTCCTTCCGGAGGGTGAGCAGTTCTTC
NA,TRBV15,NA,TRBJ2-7,CATSRGGSDYEQYF,TGTGCCACCAGCAGAGGAGGATCGGACTACGAGCAGTACTTC
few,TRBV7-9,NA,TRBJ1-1,CASRDSNTEAFF,TGTGCCAGCAGGGACAGTAACACTGAAGCTTTCTTT
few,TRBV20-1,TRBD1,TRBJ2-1,CSASGQGALASSYNEQFF,TGCAGTGCTAGTGGACAGGGGGCCTTAGCGAGCTCCTACAATGAGCAGTTCTTC
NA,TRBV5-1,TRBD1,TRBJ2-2,CATGTGSFGGELFF,TGCGCCACCGGGACAGGGAGCTTCGGCGGGGAGCTGTTTTTT
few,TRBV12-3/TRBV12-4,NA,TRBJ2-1,CASSSPLGGGYNEQFF,TGTGCCAGCAGTTCCCCTTTGGGGGGCGGATACAATGAGCAGTTCTTC
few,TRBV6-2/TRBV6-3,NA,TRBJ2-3,CASSSGDRPDTQYF,TGTGCCAGCTCCTCGGGGGACCGGCCAGATACGCAGTATTTT
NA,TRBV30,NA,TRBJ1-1,CAWSVASRDEAFF,TGTGCCTGGAGTGTAGCTTCTCGAGATGAAGCTTTCTTT
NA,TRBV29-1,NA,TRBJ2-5,CSVGYQETQYF,TGCAGCGTTGGTTACCAAGAGACCCAGTACTTC
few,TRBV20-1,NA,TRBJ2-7,CSARTGSLYEQYF,TGCAGTGCTAGAACCGGCAGCCTGTACGAGCAGTACTTC
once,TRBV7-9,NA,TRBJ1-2,CASHGGSQSYGYTF,TGTGCCAGCCACGGGGGCAGCCAAAGCTATGGCTACACCTTC
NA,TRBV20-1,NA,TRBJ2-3,CSARGLAITDTQYF,TGCAGTGCTAGAGGGCTAGCGATAACAGATACGCAGTATTTT
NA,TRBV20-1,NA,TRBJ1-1,CSAKTGLNTEAFF,TGCAGTGCCAAGACGGGGTTGAACACTGAAGCTTTCTTT
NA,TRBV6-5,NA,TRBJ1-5,CASSSTRTDPQHF,TGTGCCAGCAGTTCGACCAGGACAGACCCCCAGCATTTT
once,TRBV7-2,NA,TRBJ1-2,CASSLGKGMDYGYTF,TGTGCCAGCAGCTTAGGGAAGGGAATGGACTATGGCTACACCTTC
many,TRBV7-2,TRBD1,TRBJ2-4,CASTPGQVHGGIQYF,TGTGCCAGCACCCCCGGACAGGTCCACGGAGGCATTCAGTACTTC
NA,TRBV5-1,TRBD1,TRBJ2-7,CASSHLLGQGAYEQYF,TGCGCCAGCAGCCATCTGCTAGGACAGGGGGCCTACGAGCAGTACTTC
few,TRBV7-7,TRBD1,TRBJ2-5,CASSIGQGAQETQYF,TGTGCCAGCAGCATCGGACAGGGGGCCCAAGAGACCCAGTACTTC
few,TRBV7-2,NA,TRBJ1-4,CASSLRRATNEKLFF,TGTGCCAGCAGCTTACGGCGGGCAACTAATGAAAAACTGTTTTTT
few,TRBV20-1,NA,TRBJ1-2,CSAPEELVYGYTF,TGCAGTGCCCCCGAGGAGCTTGTCTATGGCTACACCTTC
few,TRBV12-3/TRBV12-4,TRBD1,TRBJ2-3,CASSSGQGASTDTQYF,TGTGCCAGCAGTTCAGGACAGGGGGCTAGCACAGATACGCAGTATTTT
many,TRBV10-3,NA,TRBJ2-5,CAISESPLQTQYF,TGTGCCATCAGTGAGTCACCGCTCCAGACCCAGTACTTC
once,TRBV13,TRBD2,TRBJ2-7,CASSPNPGTSGSYEQYF,TGTGCCAGCAGCCCCAATCCGGGGACTAGCGGTTCCTACGAGCAGTACTTC
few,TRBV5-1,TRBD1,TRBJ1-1,CASSTRGTRAPEAFF,TGCGCCAGCAGCACCAGGGGGACAAGAGCCCCTGAAGCTTTCTTT
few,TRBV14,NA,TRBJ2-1,CASSRRLDHNEQFF,TGTGCCAGCAGTCGCCGACTGGACCACAATGAGCAGTTCTTC
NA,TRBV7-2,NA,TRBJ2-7,CASSSATMQYF,TGTGCCAGCAGCTCAGCGACGATGCAGTACTTC
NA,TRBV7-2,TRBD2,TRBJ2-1,CASSHSGLAMYNEQFF,TGTGCCAGCAGCCACTCGGGACTAGCGATGTACAATGAGCAGTTCTTC
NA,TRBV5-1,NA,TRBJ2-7,CASSNAGSSYEQYF,TGCGCCAGCAGCAATGCCGGGTCCTCCTACGAGCAGTACTTC
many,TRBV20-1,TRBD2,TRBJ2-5,CSARDAGDPQETQYF,TGCAGTGCTAGAGATGCGGGAGACCCACAAGAGACCCAGTACTTC
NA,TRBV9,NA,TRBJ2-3,CASSVGAGAPSDTQYF,TGTGCCAGCAGCGTAGGGGCGGGGGCCCCGTCTGATACGCAGTATTTT
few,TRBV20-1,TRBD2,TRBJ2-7,CSARDPSGSYEQYF,TGCAGTGCTAGAGATCCTAGCGGGAGTTACGAGCAGTACTTC
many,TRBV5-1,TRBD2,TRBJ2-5,CASSWGLAGYTIPEETQYF,TGCGCCAGCAGCTGGGGACTAGCGGGATACACCATCCCAGAAGAGACCCAGTACTTC
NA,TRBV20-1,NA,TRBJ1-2,CSASPQGTGYTF,TGCAGTGCTAGCCCACAGGGAACAGGCTACACCTTC
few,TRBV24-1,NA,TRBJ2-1,CATSASAYNEQFF,TGTGCCACCAGTGCGTCAGCTTACAATGAGCAGTTCTTC
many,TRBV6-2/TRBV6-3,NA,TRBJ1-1,CASSYEIAGASTEAFF,TGTGCCAGCAGTTACGAAATAGCGGGGGCATCAACTGAAGCTTTCTTT
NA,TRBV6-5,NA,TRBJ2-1,CASSYSFNYNEQFF,TGTGCCAGCAGTTACTCGTTCAACTACAATGAGCAGTTCTTC
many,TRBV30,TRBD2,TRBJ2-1,CAWSRGSGAYNEQFF,TGTGCCTGGAGTCGAGGTAGCGGGGCATACAATGAGCAGTTCTTC
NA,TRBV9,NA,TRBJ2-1,CASSVAHMGFGNEQFF,TGTGCCAGCAGCGTAGCCCATATGGGGTTCGGCAATGAGCAGTTCTTC
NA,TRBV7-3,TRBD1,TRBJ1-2,CASSSGQGINGYTF,TGTGCCAGCAGCTCAGGACAGGGGATTAATGGCTACACCTTC
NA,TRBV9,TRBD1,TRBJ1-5,CASSGGQSSNQPQHF,TGTGCCAGCAGCGGGGGACAGTCTAGCAATCAGCCCCAGCATTTT
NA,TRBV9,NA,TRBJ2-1,CASTQWGAYNEQFF,TGTGCCAGCACCCAGTGGGGGGCTTACAATGAGCAGTTCTTC
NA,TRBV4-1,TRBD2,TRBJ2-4,CASSQDVTSGGRNIQYF,TGCGCCAGCAGCCAAGATGTGACTAGCGGGGGGAGAAACATTCAGTACTTC
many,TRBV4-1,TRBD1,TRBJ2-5,CASSRKGDSLETQYF,TGCGCCAGCAGCCGAAAGGGGGACAGTTTGGAGACCCAGTACTTC